This T cell receptor (beta chain) was sequenced in a study of beta chain features in type 1 diabetes. Study-level points and caveats: Across patients, naive, central memory and Treg TCRB repertoires exhibited apparently greater similarity than was observed across healthy donors. Sequencing of cDNA might inflate the share of cells that strongly express TCR.

The germline V gene encodes CDR1 SGDLS and CDR2 YYNGEE. The V and J ends lost 4 bases and 6 bases respectively, with 11 bases between them. This CDR3 has 12 amino acids. Isolated RNA was reverse transcribed in full, so expressed TCRB transcripts were sequenced. Libraries were prepared by immunoSEQ multiplex PCR; TCRdb keeps only in-frame clonotypes and omits some of them. The sample has 250,000 to 300,000 clones, 8% seen once. This clone was seen a few times. The target antigen is unknown. The chain recombines TRBV9 with TRBJ2-7; D may be TRBD1 or TRBD2 (5 bases each). Sequenced: central memory CD4+ T cells from blood. The source of this sequence is a woman aged 18-35 years in good health. The CDR3 DNA follows: TGTGCCAGCAGCTTAGTTGGGGGCGAGCAGTACTTC. Amino acids: CASSLVGGEQYF.